Each of the 27 T cell receptor beta chains below was sequenced from the same sample in a study of Ad26.COV2.S vaccination and SARS-CoV-2 variants (dated by TCRdb to the early 2020s). Preparation of the library involved the immunoSEQ multiplex PCR assay. The table was pulled from immuneACCESS by TCRdb, which kept in-frame rearrangements only. Such tables lose some clones; where checked, under half of the loss comes from unresolved V genes, and the rest has no known cause. The sample table shows about 420,000 clones, and over 75% are seen once. About 3.5% of the sample is in the top ten clones. Read against the paper, the sample's treatment or condition label means: about 20 received Ad26.COV2.S at low or high dose, single or two shots; 5 received placebo; per-sample allocation not given. For vaccine and placebo recipients, the sequenced repertoires came from samples collected on day 63 after the first injection.

The sequenced sample was peripheral blood, obtained in a trial of Ad26.COV2.S vaccine versus placebo. The receptors stem from a person between 18 and 60 years old who received the Ad26.COV2.S COVID-19 vaccine or a placebo.

V is TRBV4-1 and J is TRBJ1-2; a weak D match, TRBD1 (6 bases). With 0 bases removed from V and 4 bases from J, the gap between germline ends came to 15 bases. The CDR3 contains 16 residues. Germline CDR1 is MGHRA and CDR2 is YSYEKL. This CDR3 reads CASSQDAGAQTYGYTF. CDR3 in DNA: TGCGCCAGCAGCCAAGATGCAGGGGCCCAGACCTATGGCTACACCTTC.

This rearrangement joins TRBV6-5 to TRBJ1-2; D may be TRBD1 (5 bases). Trimming took off 0 bases at V and 5 bases at J, with 13 bases between the two ends. The CDR3 extends over 15 amino acids. Germline V gene lookup returns CDR1 MNHEY and CDR2 SVGAGI. CDR3 coding DNA: TGTGCCAGCAGTTACTCGAGGGGAACAATGTATGGCTACACCTTC. It translates to CASSYSRGTMYGYTF.

This rearrangement joins TRBV3-1 (or the pseudogene TRBV3-2) to TRBJ2-3; D is unresolved. V was cut by 0 bases and J by 5 bases, with 3 bases left in between. Looked up from germline, CDR1 is LGHDT and CDR2 is YNNKEL (reference sequence). This CDR3 comprises 12 residues. Here the CDR3 DNA reads TGTGCCAGCAGCCAAGAGAGAGATACGCAGTATTTT. Encoded protein: CASSQERDTQYF.

V is TRBV11-2 and J is TRBJ2-1, with 8 positions matching TRBD1. CDR1 is SGHAT, CDR2 FQNNGV, per germline. This CDR3 comprises 13 residues. The J segment lost 8 bases and the V segment lost 5 bases, leaving 5 bases of the junction unmatched. In DNA, the CDR3 is TGTGCCAGCAGCCTCGACAGGGGAGATGAGCAGTTCTTC. Protein product: CASSLDRGDEQFF.

The genes are TRBV19 and TRBJ1-2; TRBD1 matches at 7 bases. V shed 5 bases, J shed 4 bases, and the junction held 19 bases outside the gene matches. The CDR3 covers 18 residues. Germline lookup yields CDR1 LNHDA and CDR2 SQIVND (reference sequence). CDR3: CASSSPPGQRRGGYGYTF. The CDR3 DNA reads as TGTGCCAGTAGTTCTCCTCCGGGACAGAGGAGGGGTGGCTATGGCTACACCTTC.

V gene TRBV25-1 combines with J gene TRBJ2-7, with TRBD1 matching 11 bases. The CDR3 runs 13 residues. After removal of 8 bases from V and 7 bases from J, the junction contained 7 bases not matched to a gene. Germline V lookup: CDR1 MGHDK, CDR2 SYGVNS. CDR3 DNA sequence: TGTGCCAGCCAGGGACAGGGGGGGTGGGAGCAGTACTTC. Its protein is CASQGQGGWEQYF.

J is TRBJ1-6 and V is TRBV27, with a weak D call TRBD1 (5 bases). This CDR3 is 13 amino acids long. The germline gives CDR1 MNHEY, CDR2 SMNVEV (reference sequence). V lost 6 bases to trimming and J lost 9 bases, with 12 bases between them. The CDR3: CASRISRVSPLHF. The DNA of the CDR3 is TGTGCCAGCAGGATCTCCAGGGTTTCACCCCTCCACTTT.

The chain links TRBV6-2 or TRBV6-3 to TRBJ2-3, with D tentatively TRBD2 (5 bases). The CDR3 runs 17 residues. Germline CDR1 reads MNHEY; CDR2 reads SVGEGT. Deletions cut 6 bases from V and 2 bases from J, with 21 bases between. DNA of the CDR3: TGTGCCAGCAGCCCACTTGAGGGTCGTAAAGCCACAGATACGCAGTATTTT. It codes for CASSPLEGRKATDTQYF.

The J gene is TRBJ1-3, the V gene TRBV2, with D unclear. V lost 0 bases and J lost 0, with 6 bases in between. Germline CDR1 reads SNHLY; CDR2 reads FYNNEI. There are 15 residues in the CDR3. This CDR3 is CASSEAGYSGNTIYF. The CDR3 DNA follows: TGTGCCAGCAGTGAAGCCGGGTACTCTGGAAACACCATATATTTT.

V gene TRBV11-3 combines with J gene TRBJ2-1, with D perhaps given as TRBD1 or TRBD2 (5 bases each). Germline assignment: CDR1 SGHNT and CDR2 YENEEA. The CDR3 is 17 amino acids. The germline V and J ends were trimmed by 5 bases and 8 bases, with 25 bases remaining between them. CDR3 residues: CASSPGGWQQRGDEQFF. The CDR3 DNA follows: TGTGCCAGCAGCCCGGGTGGGTGGCAGCAGAGGGGCGATGAGCAGTTCTTC.

This rearrangement joins TRBV7-2 to TRBJ2-3, with TRBD2 matching over 11 bases. The J segment lost 7 bases and the V segment lost 4 bases, leaving 1 base of the junction unmatched. The V gene's germline CDR1 is SGHTA and CDR2 FQGNSA. The CDR3 has 13 residues. The CDR3 nucleotides read TGTGCCAGCAGCTCTAGCGGGGGGTATACGCAGTATTTT. Translating gives CASSSSGGYTQYF. Looking up the rest from reference TRBV7-2 and TRBJ2-3 gives the full variable domain: GAGVSQSPSNKVTEKGKDVELRCDPISGHTALYWYRQSLGQGLEFLIYFQGNSAPDKSGLPSDRFSAERTGGSVSTLTIQRTQQEDSAVYLCASSSSGGYTQYFGPGTRLTVL.

This rearrangement joins TRBV7-3 to TRBJ2-6; the D call may be TRBD1 or TRBD2 (5 bases each). This CDR3 has 15 amino acids. Germline V CDR1 and CDR2: SGHTA, FQGTGA. Trimming took 3 bases from V and 3 from J, leaving 9 bases between them. DNA for the CDR3: TGTGCCAGCAGCTTCACAGGAGGTGGGGCCAACGTCCTGACTTTC. Translation: CASSFTGGGANVLTF.

The chain carries TRBV12-3 or TRBV12-4 and TRBJ1-1; D is perhaps TRBD1 (5 bases). CDR3 length: 13 amino acids. V shed 5 bases and J shed 2 bases, with 9 bases lying between them. CDR3 residues: CASSSQGNTEAFF. In DNA, the CDR3 is TGTGCCAGCAGTAGCCAGGGTAACACTGAAGCTTTCTTT.

The chain links TRBV5-4 to TRBJ2-5; 13 bases align to TRBD2. In germline, CDR1 is SGHNT, CDR2 YYREEE (reference sequence). The CDR3 is 17 residues long. J gave up 4 bases and V 3 bases, and 9 bases lay outside the gene matches. This CDR3 is CASSSRGLAGLSETQYF. The CDR3 DNA is TGTGCCAGCAGCTCAAGGGGACTAGCGGGGTTATCAGAGACCCAGTACTTC.

The rearrangement joins TRBV30 to TRBJ2-1; TRBD1 might be the D (6 bases). The germline CDR1 and CDR2 sequences are GTSNPN and SVGIG (reference sequence). There are 15 residues in the CDR3. The V and J ends lost 5 bases and 2 bases respectively, with 16 bases between them. CDR3 in amino acids: CAWAHQGTAYNEQFF. The CDR3 DNA reads as TGTGCCTGGGCTCATCAGGGGACGGCCTACAATGAGCAGTTCTTC.

The chain has TRBV6-5 and TRBJ1-4; 7 positions agree with TRBD1. V was pared by 6 bases and J by 8 bases, with 6 bases of the junction left unmatched. The CDR3 has 13 amino acids. Per the germline V gene, CDR1 is MNHEY and CDR2 is SVGAGI. In DNA form, the CDR3 reads TGTGCCAGCAGCTCCGGGACAGACGAAAAACTGTTTTTT. This gives the protein CASSSGTDEKLFF.

This chain's CDR3 is CASSIDRAWVWGQPQHF. The CDR3 nucleotides are TGTGCCAGTAGTATAGATAGGGCCTGGGTTTGGGGACAGCCCCAGCATTTT. V and J are TRBV19 and TRBJ1-5; no clear D. V was cut by 0 bases and J by 7 bases, with 19 bases left in between. CDR1 and CDR2 from the germline V gene are LNHDA and SQIVND (reference sequence). There are 17 residues in the CDR3. Full variable domain (outside the CDR3, taken from reference TRBV19 and TRBJ1-5): DGGITQSPKYLFRKEGQNVTLSCEQNLNHDAMYWYRQDPGQGLRLIYYSQIVNDFQKGDIAEGYSVSREKKESFPLTVTSAQKNPTAFYLCASSIDRAWVWGQPQHFGDGTRLSIL.

The chain joins TRBV6-6 to TRBJ2-6; 8 nucleotides agree with TRBD1. J gave up 1 base and V 5 bases, and 7 bases lay outside the gene matches. The CDR3 covers 17 residues. The germline V gene encodes CDR1 MNHNY and CDR2 SVGAGI (reference sequence). The CDR3 nucleotides read TGTGCCAGCAGTCAATCCGGGACAGGTTCTGGGGCCAACGTCCTGACTTTC. Residues: CASSQSGTGSGANVLTF.

The chain has TRBV3-1 (or the pseudogene TRBV3-2) and TRBJ1-5; no clear D. This CDR3 has 14 residues. Germline loops: CDR1 LGHDT, CDR2 YNNKEL (reference sequence). Trimming shortened V by 1 base and J by 4 bases, and 8 bases separated the two germline ends. CDR3 loop: CASSQASGNQPQHF. The CDR3 DNA sequence: TGTGCCAGCAGCCAAGCCTCGGGTAATCAGCCCCAGCATTTT.

The chain joins TRBV9 to TRBJ2-6; 7 bases fit TRBD1. The CDR3 contains 15 residues. The J segment lost 0 bases and the V segment lost 6 bases, leaving 3 bases of the junction unmatched. Germline-derived CDR1 and CDR2 are SGDLS and YYNGEE. CDR3 DNA sequence: TGTGCCAGCAACGGACAGGCCTCTGGGGCCAACGTCCTGACTTTC. Encoded protein: CASNGQASGANVLTF.

The genes are TRBV19 and TRBJ2-7; D is perhaps TRBD1 (6 bases). CDR3 length equals 14 residues. Between the trimmed V and J ends, which lost 4 bases and 1 base, there was a span of 11 bases. The V gene's germline CDR1 is LNHDA and CDR2 SQIVND (reference sequence). CDR3: CASSSLGQSYEQYF. CDR3 coding DNA: TGTGCCAGTAGTAGCCTCGGACAGTCCTACGAGCAGTACTTC.

The gene calls are TRBV10-3 and TRBJ2-3; 7 nucleotides agree with TRBD1. V was clipped by 3 bases and J by 2 bases; unmatched bases: 11. The V gene's germline CDR1 is ENHRY and CDR2 SYGVKD. The CDR3 has 17 residues. The CDR3 loop reads CAISDGVARGITDTQYF. In DNA form, the CDR3 reads TGTGCCATCAGTGATGGGGTGGCCAGGGGGATCACAGATACGCAGTATTTT.

The V call is TRBV4-1, the J call TRBJ2-5, with 14 bases lining up with TRBD2. J was trimmed by 4 bases and V by 5 bases; bases with no gene match: 12. Germline-derived CDR1 and CDR2 are MGHRA and YSYEKL. The CDR3 runs to 18 residues. CDR3 DNA sequence: TGCGCCAGCAGCAGCCCTGGGGGACTAGCGGGGGTGGGAGAGACCCAGTACTTC. Its protein is CASSSPGGLAGVGETQYF.

The CDR3 reads CASSQEYGRDYGYTF. The CDR3 coding sequence is TGCGCCAGCAGCCAAGAGTACGGCAGGGACTATGGCTACACCTTC. The rearrangement links TRBV4-3 to TRBJ1-2; D possibly corresponds to TRBD1 (5 bases). Germline CDR1 LGHNA, CDR2 YSLEER. This CDR3 contains 15 residues. Deletions cut 0 bases from V and 3 bases from J, with 11 bases between.

Points on this clone: The identical CDR3 is also encoded by other nucleotide sequences in the sample. V is TRBV7-3 and J is TRBJ2-3; D not certain. This CDR3 region has 13 residues. The V gene lost 2 bases and the J gene lost 2 bases, with 5 bases spanning the gap. Germline V lookup: CDR1 SGHTA, CDR2 FQGTGA. The CDR3 here is CASSLRPTDTQYF. CDR3 sequence (DNA): TGTGCCAGCAGCTTACGACCCACAGATACGCAGTATTTT.

This clone was counted a single time. The gene calls are TRBV27 and TRBJ2-3; 7 bases fit TRBD2. The CDR3 has 15 residues. Looked up from germline, CDR1 is MNHEY and CDR2 is SMNVEV (reference sequence). J was trimmed by 5 bases and V by 2 bases; bases with no gene match: 7. The CDR3 reads CASSLTQRGKDTQYF. The CDR3 coding sequence is TGTGCCAGCAGTTTAACCCAGCGGGGTAAAGATACGCAGTATTTT.

The rearrangement uses TRBV5-1 and TRBJ2-1; 8 positions agree with TRBD1. The trim removed 3 bases at V and 7 bases at J, leaving 9 bases unmatched. The CDR3 contains 15 residues. Germline CDR1 and CDR2: SGHRS and YFSETQ. The CDR3 reads CASSSSGQASNEQFF. For the CDR3, the DNA is TGCGCCAGCAGCTCCTCGGGACAGGCCTCTAATGAGCAGTTCTTC.